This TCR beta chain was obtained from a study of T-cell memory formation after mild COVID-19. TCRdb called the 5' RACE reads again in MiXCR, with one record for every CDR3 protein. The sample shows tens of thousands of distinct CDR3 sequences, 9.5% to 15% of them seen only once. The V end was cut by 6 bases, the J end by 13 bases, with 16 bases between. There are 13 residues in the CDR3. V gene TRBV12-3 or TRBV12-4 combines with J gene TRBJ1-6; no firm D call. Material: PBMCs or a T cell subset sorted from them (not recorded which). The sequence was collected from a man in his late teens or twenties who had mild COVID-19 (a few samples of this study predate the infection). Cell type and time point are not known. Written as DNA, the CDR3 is TGTGCCAGCAGCCGCGTATTGGACTTCCCCCTCCACTTT. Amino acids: CASSRVLDFPLHF.